In its sample, the clone carrying this T cell receptor beta chain was seen many times. What it recognizes is unknown. One entry per CDR3 protein, called by TCRdb with MiXCR from the RT-PCR reads. The sample carries around 520,000 distinct CDR3 sequences, roughly 10% recorded once. This entry comes from a study of response to subunit inactivated influenza vaccine. Study results and limitations: Each seasonal influenza vaccination recruits few new T cells, the authors suggested.

Germline loops: CDR1 MNHEY, CDR2 SVGEGT. V lost 2 bases to trimming and J lost 6 bases, with 22 bases between them. The CDR3 runs to 17 residues. This TCR derives from a man aged 50-59 years who received an inactivated influenza vaccine. Sequenced material: PBMCs from blood, taken on the day of vaccination. The chain uses TRBV6-2 or TRBV6-3 and TRBJ1-2, with D possibly TRBD1 on 5 matching bases. For the CDR3, the DNA is TGTGCCAGCAGTTACGATTGGCAGGGAATCTCTGATGATGGCTACACCTTC. Its translation is CASSYDWQGISDDGYTF.